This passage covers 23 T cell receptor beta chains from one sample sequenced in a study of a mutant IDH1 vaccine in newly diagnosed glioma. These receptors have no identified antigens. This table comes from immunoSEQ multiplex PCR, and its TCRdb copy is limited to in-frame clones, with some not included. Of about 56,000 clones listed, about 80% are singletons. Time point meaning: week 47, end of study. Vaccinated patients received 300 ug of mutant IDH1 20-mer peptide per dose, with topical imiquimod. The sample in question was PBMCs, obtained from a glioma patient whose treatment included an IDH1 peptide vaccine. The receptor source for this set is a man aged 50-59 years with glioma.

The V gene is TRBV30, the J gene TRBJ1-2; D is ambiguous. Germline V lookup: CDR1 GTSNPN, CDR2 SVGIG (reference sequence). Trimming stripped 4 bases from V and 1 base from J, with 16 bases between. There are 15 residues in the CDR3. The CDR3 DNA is TGTGCCTGGACTCTGACGGGGAACTTTAACTATGGCTACACCTTC. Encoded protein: CAWTLTGNFNYGYTF.

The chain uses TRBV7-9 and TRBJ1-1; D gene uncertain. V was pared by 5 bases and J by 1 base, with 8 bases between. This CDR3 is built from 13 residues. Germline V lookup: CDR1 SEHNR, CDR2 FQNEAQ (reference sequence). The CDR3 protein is CASSDGENTEAFF. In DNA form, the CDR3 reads TGTGCCAGCAGCGACGGGGAGAACACTGAAGCTTTCTTT.

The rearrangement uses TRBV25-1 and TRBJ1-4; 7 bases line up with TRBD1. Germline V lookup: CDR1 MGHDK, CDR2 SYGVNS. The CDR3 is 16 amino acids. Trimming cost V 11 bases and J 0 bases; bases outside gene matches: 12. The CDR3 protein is CASTVAGGATNEKLFF. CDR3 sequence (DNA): TGTGCCTCTACTGTGGCAGGGGGTGCAACTAATGAAAAACTGTTTTTT.

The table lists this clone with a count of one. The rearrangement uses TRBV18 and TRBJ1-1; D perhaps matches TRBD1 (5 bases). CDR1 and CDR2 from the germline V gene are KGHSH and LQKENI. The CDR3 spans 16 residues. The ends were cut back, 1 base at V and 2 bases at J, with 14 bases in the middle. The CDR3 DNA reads TGTGCCAGCTCACCACAGCGGCGGGGCGATAACACTGAAGCTTTCTTT. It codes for CASSPQRRGDNTEAFF.

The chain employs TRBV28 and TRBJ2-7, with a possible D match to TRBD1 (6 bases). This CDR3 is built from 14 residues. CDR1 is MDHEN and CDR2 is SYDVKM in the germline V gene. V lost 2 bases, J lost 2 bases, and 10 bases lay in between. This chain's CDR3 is CASSLLTGTYEQYF. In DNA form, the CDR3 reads TGTGCCAGCAGTTTACTGACAGGAACCTACGAGCAGTACTTC.

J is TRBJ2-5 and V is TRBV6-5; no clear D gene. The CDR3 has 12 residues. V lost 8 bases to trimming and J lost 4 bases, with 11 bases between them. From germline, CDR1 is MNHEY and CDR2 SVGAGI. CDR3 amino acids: CASYRVRETQYF. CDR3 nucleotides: TGTGCCAGCTACCGGGTGCGAGAGACCCAGTACTTC.

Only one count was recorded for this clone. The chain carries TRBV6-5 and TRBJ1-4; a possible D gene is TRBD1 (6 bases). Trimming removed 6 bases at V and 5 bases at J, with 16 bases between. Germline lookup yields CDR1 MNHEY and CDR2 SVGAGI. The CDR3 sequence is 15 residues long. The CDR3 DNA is TGTGCCAGCAGCCGCCTGGACAGACTAAATGAAAAACTGTTTTTT. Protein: CASSRLDRLNEKLFF.

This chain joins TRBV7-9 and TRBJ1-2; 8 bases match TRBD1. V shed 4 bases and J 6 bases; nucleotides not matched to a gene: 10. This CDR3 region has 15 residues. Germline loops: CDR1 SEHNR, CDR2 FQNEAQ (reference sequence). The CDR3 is CASSSDREGNNGYTF. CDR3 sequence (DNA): TGTGCCAGCAGCTCGGACAGGGAGGGAAATAATGGCTACACCTTC.

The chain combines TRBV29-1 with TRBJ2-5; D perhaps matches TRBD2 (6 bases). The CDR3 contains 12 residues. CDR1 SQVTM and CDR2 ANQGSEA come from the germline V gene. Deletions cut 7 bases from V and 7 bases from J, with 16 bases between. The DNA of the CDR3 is TGCAGCGCCCGGTGGAGGGAAGGGACCCAGTACTTC. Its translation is CSARWREGTQYF. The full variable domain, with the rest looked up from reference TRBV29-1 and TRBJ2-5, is SAVISQKPSRDICQRGTSLTIQCQVDSQVTMMFWYRQQPGQSLTLIATANQGSEATYESGFVIDKFPISRPNLTFSTLTVSNMSPEDSSIYLCSARWREGTQYFGPGTRLLVL.

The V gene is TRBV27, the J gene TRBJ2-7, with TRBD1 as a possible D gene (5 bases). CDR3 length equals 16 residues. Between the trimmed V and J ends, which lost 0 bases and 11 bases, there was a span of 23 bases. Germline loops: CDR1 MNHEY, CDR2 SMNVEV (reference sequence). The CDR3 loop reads CASSLSPTVRFTREYF. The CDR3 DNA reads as TGTGCCAGCAGTTTATCCCCGACAGTAAGGTTCACGAGAGAGTACTTC.

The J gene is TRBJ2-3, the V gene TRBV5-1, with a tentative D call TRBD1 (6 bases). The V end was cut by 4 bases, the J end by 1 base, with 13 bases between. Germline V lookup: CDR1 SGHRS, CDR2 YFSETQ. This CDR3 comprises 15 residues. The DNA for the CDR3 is TGCGCCAGCAGCCTTCCCGCAGGGGGCACAGATACGCAGTATTTT. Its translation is CASSLPAGGTDTQYF.

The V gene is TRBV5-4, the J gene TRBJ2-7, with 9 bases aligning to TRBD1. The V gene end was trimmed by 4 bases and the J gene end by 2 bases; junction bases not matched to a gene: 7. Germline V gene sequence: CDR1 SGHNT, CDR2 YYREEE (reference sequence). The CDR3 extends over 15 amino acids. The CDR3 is CASSPTGTGTYEQYF. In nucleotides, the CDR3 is TGTGCCAGCAGCCCGACCGGGACAGGGACCTACGAGCAGTACTTC.

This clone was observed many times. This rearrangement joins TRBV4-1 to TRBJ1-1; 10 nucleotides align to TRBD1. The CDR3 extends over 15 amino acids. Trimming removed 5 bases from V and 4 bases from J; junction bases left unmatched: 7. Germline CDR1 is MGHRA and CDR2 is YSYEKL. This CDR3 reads CASSVRDRGGTEAFF. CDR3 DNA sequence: TGCGCCAGCAGCGTCCGGGACAGGGGTGGCACTGAAGCTTTCTTT.

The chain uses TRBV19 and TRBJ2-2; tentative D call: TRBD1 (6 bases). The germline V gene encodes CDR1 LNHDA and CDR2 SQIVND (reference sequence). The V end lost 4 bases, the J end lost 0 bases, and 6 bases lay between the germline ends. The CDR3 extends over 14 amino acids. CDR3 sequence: CASSNRANTGELFF. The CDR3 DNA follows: TGTGCCAGTAGTAACAGGGCGAACACCGGGGAGCTGTTTTTT.

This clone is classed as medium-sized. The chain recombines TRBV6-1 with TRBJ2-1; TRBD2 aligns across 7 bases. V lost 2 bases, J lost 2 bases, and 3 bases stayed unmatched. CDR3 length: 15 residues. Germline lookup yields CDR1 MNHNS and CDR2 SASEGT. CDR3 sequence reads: CASSESGDPYNEQFF. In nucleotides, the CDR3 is TGTGCCAGCAGTGAAAGCGGGGACCCCTACAATGAGCAGTTCTTC.

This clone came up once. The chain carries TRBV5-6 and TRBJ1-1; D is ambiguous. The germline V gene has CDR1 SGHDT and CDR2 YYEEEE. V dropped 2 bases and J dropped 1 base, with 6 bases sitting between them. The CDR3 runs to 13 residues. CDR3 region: CASSFAGNTEAFF. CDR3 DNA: TGTGCCAGCAGCTTTGCAGGGAACACTGAAGCTTTCTTT.

In nucleotides, the CDR3 is TGTGCCAGCAGCCCCAATGCAGACACTGAAGCTTTCTTT. It yields the protein CASSPNADTEAFF. The J gene is TRBJ1-1, the V gene TRBV5-4; no definite D call. V was clipped by 4 bases and J by 3 bases, with 10 bases between them. The CDR3 totals 13 residues. Germline-derived CDR1 and CDR2 are SGHNT and YYREEE (reference sequence).

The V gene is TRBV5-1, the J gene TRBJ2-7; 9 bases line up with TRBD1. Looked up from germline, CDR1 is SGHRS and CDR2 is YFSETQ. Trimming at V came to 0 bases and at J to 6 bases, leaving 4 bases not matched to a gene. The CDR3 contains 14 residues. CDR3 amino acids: CASSLGTGASEQYF. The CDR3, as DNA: TGCGCCAGCAGCTTGGGGACAGGGGCCAGCGAGCAGTACTTC.

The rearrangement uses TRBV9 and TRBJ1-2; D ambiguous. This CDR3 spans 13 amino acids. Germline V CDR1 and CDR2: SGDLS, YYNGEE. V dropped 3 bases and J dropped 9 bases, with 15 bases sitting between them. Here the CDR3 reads CASSAGPTGSYTF. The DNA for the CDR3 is TGTGCCAGCAGCGCAGGACCCACCGGGAGCTACACCTTC.

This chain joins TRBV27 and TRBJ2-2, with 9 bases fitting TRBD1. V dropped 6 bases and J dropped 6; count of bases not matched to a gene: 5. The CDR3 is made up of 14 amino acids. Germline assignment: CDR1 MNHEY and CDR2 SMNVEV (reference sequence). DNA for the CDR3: TGTGCCAGCAGACGGGACAGGGTCCCCGGGGAGCTGTTTTTT. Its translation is CASRRDRVPGELFF.

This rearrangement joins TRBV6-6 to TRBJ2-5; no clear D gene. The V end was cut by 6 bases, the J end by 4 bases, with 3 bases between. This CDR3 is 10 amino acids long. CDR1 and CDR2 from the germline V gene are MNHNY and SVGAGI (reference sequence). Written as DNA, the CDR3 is TGTGCCAGCAGGCGAGAGACCCAGTACTTC. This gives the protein CASRRETQYF.

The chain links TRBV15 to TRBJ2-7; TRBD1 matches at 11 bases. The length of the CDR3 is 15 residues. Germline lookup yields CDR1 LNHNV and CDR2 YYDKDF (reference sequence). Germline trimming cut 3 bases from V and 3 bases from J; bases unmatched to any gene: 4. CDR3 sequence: CATSRTGTGGYEQYF. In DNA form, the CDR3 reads TGTGCCACCAGCAGGACCGGGACAGGGGGCTACGAGCAGTACTTC.

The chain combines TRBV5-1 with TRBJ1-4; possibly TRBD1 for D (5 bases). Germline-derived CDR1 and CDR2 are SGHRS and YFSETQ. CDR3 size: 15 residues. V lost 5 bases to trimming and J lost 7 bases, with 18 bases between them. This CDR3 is CASSVMGGQGEKLFF. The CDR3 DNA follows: TGCGCCAGCAGTGTGATGGGAGGTCAGGGTGAAAAACTGTTTTTT. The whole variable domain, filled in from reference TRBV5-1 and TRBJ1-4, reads KAGVTQTPRYLIKTRGQQVTLSCSPISGHRSVSWYQQTPGQGLQFLFEYFSETQRNKGNFPGRFSGRQFSNSRSEMNVSTLELGDSALYLCASSVMGGQGEKLFFGSGTQLSVL.